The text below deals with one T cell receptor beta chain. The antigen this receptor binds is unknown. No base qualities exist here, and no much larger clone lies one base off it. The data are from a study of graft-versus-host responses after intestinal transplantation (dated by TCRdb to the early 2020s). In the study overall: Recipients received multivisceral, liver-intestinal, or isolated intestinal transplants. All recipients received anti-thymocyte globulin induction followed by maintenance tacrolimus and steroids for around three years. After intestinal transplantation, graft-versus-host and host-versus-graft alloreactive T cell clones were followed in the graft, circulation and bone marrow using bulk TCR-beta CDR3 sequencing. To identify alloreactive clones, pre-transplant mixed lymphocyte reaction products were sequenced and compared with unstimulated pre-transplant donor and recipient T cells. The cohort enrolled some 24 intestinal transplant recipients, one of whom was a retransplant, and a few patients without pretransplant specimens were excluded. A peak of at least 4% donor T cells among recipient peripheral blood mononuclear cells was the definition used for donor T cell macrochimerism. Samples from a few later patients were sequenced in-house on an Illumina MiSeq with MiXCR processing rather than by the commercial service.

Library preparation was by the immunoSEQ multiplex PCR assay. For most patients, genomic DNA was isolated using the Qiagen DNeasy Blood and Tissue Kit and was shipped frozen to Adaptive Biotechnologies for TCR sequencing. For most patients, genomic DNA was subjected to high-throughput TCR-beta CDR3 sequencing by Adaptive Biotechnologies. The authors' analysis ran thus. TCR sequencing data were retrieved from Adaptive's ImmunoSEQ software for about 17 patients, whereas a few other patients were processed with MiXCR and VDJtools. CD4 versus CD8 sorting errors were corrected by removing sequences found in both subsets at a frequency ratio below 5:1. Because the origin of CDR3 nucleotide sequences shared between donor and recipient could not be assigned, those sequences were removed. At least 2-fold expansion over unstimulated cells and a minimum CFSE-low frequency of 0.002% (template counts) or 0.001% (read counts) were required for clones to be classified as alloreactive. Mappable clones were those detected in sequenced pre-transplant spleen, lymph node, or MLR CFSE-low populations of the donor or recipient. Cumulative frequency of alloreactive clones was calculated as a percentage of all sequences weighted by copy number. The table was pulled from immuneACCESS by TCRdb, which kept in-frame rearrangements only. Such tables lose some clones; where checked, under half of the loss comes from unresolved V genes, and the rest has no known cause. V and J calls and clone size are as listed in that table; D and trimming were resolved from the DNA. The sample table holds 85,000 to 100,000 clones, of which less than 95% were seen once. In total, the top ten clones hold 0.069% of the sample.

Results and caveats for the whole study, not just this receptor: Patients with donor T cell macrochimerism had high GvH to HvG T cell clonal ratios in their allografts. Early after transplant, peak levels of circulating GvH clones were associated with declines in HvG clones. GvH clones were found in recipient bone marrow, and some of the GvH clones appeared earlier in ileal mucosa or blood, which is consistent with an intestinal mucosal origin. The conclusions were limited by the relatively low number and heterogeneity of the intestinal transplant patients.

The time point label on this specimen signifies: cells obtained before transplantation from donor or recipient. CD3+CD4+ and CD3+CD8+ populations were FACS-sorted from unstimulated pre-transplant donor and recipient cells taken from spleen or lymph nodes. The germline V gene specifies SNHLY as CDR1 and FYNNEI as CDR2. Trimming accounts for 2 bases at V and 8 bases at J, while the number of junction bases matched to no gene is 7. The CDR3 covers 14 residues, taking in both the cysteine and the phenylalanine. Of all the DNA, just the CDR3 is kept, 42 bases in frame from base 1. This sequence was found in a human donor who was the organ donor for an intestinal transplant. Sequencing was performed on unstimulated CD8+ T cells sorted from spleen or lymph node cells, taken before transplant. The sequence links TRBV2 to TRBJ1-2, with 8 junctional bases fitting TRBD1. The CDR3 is CASSENGQGQGYTF. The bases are TGTGCCAGCAGTGAAAATGGACAGGGTCAGGGCTACACCTTC.